This TCR beta chain emerged from a study of blood T cell repertoires in COVID-19. CDR3 size: 19 residues. The germline V gene encodes CDR1 MNHEY and CDR2 SVGEGT. Trimming at V came to 6 bases and at J to 3 bases, leaving 19 bases not matched to a gene. The repertoire was sequenced with immunoSEQ multiplex PCR; TCRdb's copy has only in-frame clones and lacks some. This sample has around 160,000 clones; about 80% occur once, and the top ten carry about 19%. The clonotype was recovered from a woman of 80 years or more with acute or convalescent COVID-19. The sample consisted of peripheral blood. The V call is TRBV6-2 or TRBV6-3, the J call TRBJ2-2; 7 bases map to TRBD1. The CDR3 DNA reads as TGTGCCAGCAGCAGGGTCCTAAAACAGGGGATGCTGTACACCGGGGAGCTGTTTTTT. This translates into CASSRVLKQGMLYTGELFF.